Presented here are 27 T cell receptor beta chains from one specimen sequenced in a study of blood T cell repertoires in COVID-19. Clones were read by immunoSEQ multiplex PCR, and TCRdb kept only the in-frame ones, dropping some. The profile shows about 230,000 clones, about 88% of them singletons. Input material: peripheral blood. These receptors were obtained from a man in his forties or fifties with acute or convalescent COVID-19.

The CDR3 nucleotides read TGTGCCTATGACAGGAACAATCAGCCCCAGCATTTT. This sequence encodes CAYDRNNQPQHF. This sequence joins TRBV30 and TRBJ1-5; D may be TRBD1 (6 bases). Trimming stripped 7 bases from V and 3 bases from J, with 10 bases between. This CDR3 has 12 amino acids. From germline, CDR1 is GTSNPN and CDR2 SVGIG (reference sequence). Combining the CDR3 with reference TRBV30 and TRBJ1-5 gives the whole variable domain SQTIHQWPATLVQPVGSPLSLECTVEGTSNPNLYWYRQAAGRGLQLLFYSVGIGQISSEVPQNLSASRPQDRQFILSSKKLLLSDSGFYLCAYDRNNQPQHFGDGTRLSIL.

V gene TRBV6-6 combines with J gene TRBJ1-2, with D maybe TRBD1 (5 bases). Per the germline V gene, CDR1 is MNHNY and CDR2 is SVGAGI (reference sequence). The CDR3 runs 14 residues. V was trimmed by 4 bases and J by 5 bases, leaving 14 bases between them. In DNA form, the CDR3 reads TGTGCCAGCAGTTGGCTTGCGGGGGAATATGGCTACACCTTC. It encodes CASSWLAGEYGYTF.

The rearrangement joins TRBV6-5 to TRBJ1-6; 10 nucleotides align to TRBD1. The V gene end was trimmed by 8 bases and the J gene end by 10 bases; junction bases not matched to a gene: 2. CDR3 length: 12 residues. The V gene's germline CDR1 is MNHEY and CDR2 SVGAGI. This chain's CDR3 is CASGTGVSPLHF. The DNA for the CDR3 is TGTGCCAGCGGGACAGGGGTCTCACCCCTCCACTTT.

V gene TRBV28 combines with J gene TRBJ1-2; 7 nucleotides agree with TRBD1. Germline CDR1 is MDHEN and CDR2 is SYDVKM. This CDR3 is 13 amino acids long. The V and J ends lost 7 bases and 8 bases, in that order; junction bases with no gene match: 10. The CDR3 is CASTFTGAGGYTF. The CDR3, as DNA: TGTGCCAGCACCTTCACAGGGGCCGGGGGCTACACCTTC.

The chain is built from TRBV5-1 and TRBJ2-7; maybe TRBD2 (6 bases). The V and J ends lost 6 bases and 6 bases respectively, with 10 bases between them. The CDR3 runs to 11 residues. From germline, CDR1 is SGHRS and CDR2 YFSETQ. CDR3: CASMEGSEQYF. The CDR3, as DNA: TGCGCCAGCATGGAGGGGTCCGAGCAGTACTTC.

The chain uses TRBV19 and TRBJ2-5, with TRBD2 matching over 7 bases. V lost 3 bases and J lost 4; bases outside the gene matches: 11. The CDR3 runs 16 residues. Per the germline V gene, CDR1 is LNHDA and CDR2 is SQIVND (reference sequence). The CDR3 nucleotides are TGTGCCAGTAGTATCGGGGGGTCCGCTGGGGGAGAGACCCAGTACTTC. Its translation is CASSIGGSAGGETQYF. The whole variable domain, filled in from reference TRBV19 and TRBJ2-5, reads DGGITQSPKYLFRKEGQNVTLSCEQNLNHDAMYWYRQDPGQGLRLIYYSQIVNDFQKGDIAEGYSVSREKKESFPLTVTSAQKNPTAFYLCASSIGGSAGGETQYFGPGTRLLVL.

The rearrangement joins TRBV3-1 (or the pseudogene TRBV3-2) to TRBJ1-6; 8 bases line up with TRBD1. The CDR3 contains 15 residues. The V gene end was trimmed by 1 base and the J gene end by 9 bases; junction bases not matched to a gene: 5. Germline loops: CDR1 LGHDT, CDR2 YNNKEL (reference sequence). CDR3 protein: CASSQVTGVSSPLHF. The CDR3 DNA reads TGTGCCAGCAGCCAAGTGACAGGGGTGAGTTCACCCCTCCACTTT.

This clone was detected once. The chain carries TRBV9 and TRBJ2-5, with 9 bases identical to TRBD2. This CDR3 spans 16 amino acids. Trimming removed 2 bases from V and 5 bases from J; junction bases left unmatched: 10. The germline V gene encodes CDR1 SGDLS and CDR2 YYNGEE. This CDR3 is CASSVSSSGGRETQYF. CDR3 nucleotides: TGTGCCAGCAGCGTTTCAAGCAGCGGGGGGCGGGAGACCCAGTACTTC.

The CDR3 spells CASSDRETQYF. The CDR3 DNA is TGTGCCAGCAGTGATCGGGAGACCCAGTACTTC. The J gene is TRBJ2-5, the V gene TRBV6-4, with unresolved D. Germline assignment: CDR1 MRHNA and CDR2 SNTAGT. This CDR3 is built from 11 residues. V shed 3 bases and J shed 5 bases, with 4 bases lying between them.

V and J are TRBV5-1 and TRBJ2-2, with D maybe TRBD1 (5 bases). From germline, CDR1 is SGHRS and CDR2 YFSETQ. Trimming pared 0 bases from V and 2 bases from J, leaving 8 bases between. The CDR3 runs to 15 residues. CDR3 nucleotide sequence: TGCGCCAGCAGCTTGGGACAGATCAACACCGGGGAGCTGTTTTTT. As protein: CASSLGQINTGELFF. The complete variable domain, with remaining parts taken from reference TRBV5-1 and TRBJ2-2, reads KAGVTQTPRYLIKTRGQQVTLSCSPISGHRSVSWYQQTPGQGLQFLFEYFSETQRNKGNFPGRFSGRQFSNSRSEMNVSTLELGDSALYLCASSLGQINTGELFFGEGSRLTVL.

The chain's CDR3 is CASSLLRAGSVETQYF. CDR3 DNA sequence: TGTGCCAGCAGTTTATTACGCGCAGGGTCCGTGGAGACCCAGTACTTC. J is TRBJ2-5 and V is TRBV27; a possible D gene is TRBD1 (5 bases). CDR3 length equals 16 residues. Trimming took 1 base from V and 5 from J, leaving 17 bases between them. The germline gives CDR1 MNHEY, CDR2 SMNVEV (reference sequence).

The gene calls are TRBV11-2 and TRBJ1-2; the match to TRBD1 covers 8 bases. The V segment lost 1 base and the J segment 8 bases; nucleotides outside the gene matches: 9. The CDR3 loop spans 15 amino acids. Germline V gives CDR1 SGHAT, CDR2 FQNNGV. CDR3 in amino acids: CASSLGSGQGYGYTF. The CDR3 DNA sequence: TGTGCCAGCAGCTTAGGTTCTGGACAGGGTTACGGCTACACCTTC.

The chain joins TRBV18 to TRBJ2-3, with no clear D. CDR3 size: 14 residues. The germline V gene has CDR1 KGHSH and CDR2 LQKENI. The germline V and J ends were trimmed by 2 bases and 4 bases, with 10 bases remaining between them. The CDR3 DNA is TGTGCCAGCTCACCAGTCAACACCGCAGATACGCAGTATTTT. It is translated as CASSPVNTADTQYF.

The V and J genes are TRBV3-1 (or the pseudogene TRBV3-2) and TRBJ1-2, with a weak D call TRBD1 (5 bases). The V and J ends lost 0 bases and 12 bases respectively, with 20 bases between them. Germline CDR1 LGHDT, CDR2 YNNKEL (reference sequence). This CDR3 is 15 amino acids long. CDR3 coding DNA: TGTGCCAGCAGCCAAGATCGGCAGGGAAGGAGAGGCCACACCTTC. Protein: CASSQDRQGRRGHTF.

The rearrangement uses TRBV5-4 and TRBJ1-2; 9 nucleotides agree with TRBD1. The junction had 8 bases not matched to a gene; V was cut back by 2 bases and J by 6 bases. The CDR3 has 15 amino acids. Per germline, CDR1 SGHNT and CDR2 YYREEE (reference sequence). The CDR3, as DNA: TGTGCCAGCAGCTTTCCCGGGACAGGGAAAGATGGCTACACCTTC. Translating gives CASSFPGTGKDGYTF. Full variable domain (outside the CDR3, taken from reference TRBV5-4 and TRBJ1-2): ETGVTQSPTHLIKTRGQQVTLRCSSQSGHNTVSWYQQALGQGPQFIFQYYREEENGRGNFPPRFSGLQFPNYSSELNVNALELDDSALYLCASSFPGTGKDGYTFGSGTRLTVV.

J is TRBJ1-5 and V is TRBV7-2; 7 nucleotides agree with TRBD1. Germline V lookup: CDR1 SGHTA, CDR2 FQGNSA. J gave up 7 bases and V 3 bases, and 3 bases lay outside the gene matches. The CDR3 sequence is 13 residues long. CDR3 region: CASSFDRVQPQHF. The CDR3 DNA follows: TGTGCCAGCAGCTTTGACAGGGTCCAGCCCCAGCATTTT.

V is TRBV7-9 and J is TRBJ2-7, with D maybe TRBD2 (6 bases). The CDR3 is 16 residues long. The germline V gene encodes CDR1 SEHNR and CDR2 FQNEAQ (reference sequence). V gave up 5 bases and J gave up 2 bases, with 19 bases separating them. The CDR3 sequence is CASSPIDGGATYEQYF. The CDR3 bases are TGTGCCAGCAGCCCAATAGACGGAGGGGCCACCTACGAGCAGTACTTC.

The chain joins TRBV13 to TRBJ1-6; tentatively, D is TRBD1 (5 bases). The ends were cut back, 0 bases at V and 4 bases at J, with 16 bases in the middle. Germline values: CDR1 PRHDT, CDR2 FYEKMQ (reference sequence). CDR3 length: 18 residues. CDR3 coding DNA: TGTGCCAGCAGCTTAGGCCTCAAGGGGCCACCTTATAATTCACCCCTCCACTTT. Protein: CASSLGLKGPPYNSPLHF.

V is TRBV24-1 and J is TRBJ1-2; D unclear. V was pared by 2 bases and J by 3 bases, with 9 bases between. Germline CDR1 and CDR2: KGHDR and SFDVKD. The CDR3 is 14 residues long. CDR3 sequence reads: CATSDSSGYYGYTF. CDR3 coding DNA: TGTGCCACCAGTGATTCTAGCGGGTACTATGGCTACACCTTC.

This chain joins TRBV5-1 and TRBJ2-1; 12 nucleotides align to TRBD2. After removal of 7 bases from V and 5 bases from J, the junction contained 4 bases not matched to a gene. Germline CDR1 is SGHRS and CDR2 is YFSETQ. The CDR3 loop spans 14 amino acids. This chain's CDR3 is CASRTSGANNEQFF. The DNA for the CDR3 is TGCGCCAGCCGGACTAGCGGGGCCAACAATGAGCAGTTCTTC.

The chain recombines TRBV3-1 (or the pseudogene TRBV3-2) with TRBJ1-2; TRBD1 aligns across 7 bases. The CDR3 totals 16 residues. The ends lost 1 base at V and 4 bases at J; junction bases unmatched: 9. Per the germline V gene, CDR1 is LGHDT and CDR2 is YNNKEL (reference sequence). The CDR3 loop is CASSQAGQPGSYGYTF. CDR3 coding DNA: TGTGCCAGCAGCCAAGCGGGACAGCCCGGCTCCTATGGCTACACCTTC.

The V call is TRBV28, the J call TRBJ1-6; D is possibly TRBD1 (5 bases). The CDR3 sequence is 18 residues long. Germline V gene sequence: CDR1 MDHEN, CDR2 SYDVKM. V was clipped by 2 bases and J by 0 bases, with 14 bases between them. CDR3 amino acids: CASSLETASSSYNSPLHF. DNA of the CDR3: TGTGCCAGCAGTTTAGAGACAGCTTCGAGCTCCTATAATTCACCCCTCCACTTT.

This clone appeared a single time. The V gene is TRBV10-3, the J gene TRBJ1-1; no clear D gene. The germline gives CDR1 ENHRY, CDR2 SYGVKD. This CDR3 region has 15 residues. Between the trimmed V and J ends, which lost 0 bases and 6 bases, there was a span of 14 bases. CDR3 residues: CAISESRSGVAEAFF. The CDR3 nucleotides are TGTGCCATCAGTGAGTCAAGATCCGGGGTCGCTGAAGCTTTCTTT.

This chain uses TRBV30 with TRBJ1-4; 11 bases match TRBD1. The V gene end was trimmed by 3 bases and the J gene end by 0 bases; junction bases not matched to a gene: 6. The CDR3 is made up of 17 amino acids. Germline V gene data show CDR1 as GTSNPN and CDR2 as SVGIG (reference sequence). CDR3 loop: CAWSPGQGGTTNEKLFF. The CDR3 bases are TGTGCCTGGAGCCCGGGACAGGGGGGGACAACTAATGAAAAACTGTTTTTT.

Here the CDR3 DNA reads TGTGCCAGCTCACCACCTCGCAGGACTAGCGGGGGGGCCGGGTCCTACAATGAGCAGTTCTTC. Its protein product is CASSPPRRTSGGAGSYNEQFF. The chain joins TRBV18 to TRBJ2-1; the match to TRBD2 covers 15 bases. This CDR3 contains 21 residues. Germline lookup yields CDR1 KGHSH and CDR2 LQKENI. The trim removed 0 bases at V and 1 base at J, leaving 10 bases unmatched.

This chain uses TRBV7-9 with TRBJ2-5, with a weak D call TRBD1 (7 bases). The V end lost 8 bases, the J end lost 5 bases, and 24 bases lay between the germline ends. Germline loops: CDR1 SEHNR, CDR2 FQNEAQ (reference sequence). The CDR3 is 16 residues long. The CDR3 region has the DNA TGTGCCAGCGTTACGACGGTGGCAGGGGGGACGGAGACCCAGTACTTC. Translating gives CASVTTVAGGTETQYF. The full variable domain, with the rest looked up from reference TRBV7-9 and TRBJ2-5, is DTGVSQNPRHKITKRGQNVTFRCDPISEHNRLYWYRQTLGQGPEFLTYFQNEAQLEKSRLLSDRFSAERPKGSFSTLEIQRTEQGDSAMYLCASVTTVAGGTETQYFGPGTRLLVL.

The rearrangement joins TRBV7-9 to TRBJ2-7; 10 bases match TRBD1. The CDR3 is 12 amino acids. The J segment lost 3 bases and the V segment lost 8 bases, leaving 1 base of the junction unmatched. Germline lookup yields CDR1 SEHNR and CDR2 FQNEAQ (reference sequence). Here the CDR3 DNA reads TGTGCCAGCGGACAGGGGGACTACGAGCAGTACTTC. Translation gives CASGQGDYEQYF.